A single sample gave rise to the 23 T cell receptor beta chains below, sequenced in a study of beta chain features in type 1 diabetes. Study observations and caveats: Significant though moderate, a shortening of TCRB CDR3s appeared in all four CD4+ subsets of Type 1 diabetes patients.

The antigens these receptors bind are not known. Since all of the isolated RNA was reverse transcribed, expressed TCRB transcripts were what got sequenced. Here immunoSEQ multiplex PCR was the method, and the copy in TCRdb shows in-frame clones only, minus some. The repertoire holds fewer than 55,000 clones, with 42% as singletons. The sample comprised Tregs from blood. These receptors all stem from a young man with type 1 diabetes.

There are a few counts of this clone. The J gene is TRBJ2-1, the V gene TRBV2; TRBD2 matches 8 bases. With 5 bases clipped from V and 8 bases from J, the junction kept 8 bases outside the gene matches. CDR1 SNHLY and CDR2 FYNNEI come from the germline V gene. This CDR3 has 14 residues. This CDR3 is CASSISGTYHEQFF. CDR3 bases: TGTGCCAGCAGTATTAGCGGGACATACCATGAGCAGTTCTTC.

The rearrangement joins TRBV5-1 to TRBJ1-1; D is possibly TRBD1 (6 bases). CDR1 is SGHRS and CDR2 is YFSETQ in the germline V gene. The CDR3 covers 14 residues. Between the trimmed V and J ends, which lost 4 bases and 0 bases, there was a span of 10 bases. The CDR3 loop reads CASSVTGLNTEAFF. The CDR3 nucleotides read TGCGCCAGCAGCGTAACAGGGTTGAACACTGAAGCTTTCTTT.

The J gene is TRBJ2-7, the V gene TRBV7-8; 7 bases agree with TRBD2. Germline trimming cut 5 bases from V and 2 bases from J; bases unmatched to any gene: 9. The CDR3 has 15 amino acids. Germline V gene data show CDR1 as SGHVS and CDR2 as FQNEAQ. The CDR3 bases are TGTGCCAGCAGCGGGTCTAGCGGATCAACCTACGAGCAGTACTTC. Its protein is CASSGSSGSTYEQYF.

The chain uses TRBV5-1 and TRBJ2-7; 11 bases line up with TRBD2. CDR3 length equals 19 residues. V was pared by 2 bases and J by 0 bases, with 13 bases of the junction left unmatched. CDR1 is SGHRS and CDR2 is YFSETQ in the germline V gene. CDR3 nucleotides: TGCGCCAGCAGCTTATTCCCCTCTAGCGGGAGGAAGAGCTCCTACGAGCAGTACTTC. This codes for CASSLFPSSGRKSSYEQYF.

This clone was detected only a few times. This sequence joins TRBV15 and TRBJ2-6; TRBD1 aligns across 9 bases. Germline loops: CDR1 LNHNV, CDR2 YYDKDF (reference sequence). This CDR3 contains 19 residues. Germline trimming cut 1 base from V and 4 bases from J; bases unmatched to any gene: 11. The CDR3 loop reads CATSRVRRDRVTGANVLTF. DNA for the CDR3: TGTGCCACCAGCAGAGTTCGGCGGGACAGGGTTACCGGGGCCAACGTCCTGACTTTC.

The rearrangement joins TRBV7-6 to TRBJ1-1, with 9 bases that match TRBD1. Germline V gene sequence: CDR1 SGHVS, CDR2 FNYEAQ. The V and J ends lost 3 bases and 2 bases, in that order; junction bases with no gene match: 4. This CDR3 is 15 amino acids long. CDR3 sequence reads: CASSLIQGANTEAFF. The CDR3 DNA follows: TGTGCCAGCAGCTTGATACAGGGGGCCAACACTGAAGCTTTCTTT.

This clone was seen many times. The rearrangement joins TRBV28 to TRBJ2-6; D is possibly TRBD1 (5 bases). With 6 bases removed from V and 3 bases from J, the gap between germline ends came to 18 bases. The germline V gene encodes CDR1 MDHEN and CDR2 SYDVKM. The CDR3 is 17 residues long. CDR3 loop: CASRTVSPNIGANVLTF. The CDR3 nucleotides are TGTGCCAGCAGGACAGTCTCCCCAAATATTGGGGCCAACGTCCTGACTTTC.

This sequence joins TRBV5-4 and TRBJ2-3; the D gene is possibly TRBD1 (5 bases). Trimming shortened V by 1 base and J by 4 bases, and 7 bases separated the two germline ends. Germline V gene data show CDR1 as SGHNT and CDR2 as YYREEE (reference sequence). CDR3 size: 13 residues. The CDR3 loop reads CASSLKGADTQYF. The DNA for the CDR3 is TGTGCCAGCAGCTTGAAAGGGGCAGATACGCAGTATTTT.

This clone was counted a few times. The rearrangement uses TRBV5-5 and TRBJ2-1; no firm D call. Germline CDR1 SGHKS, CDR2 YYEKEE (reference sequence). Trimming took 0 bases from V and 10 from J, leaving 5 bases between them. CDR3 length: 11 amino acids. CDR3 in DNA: TGTGCCAGCAGCTTGGTAGAGGAGCAGTTCTTC. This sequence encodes CASSLVEEQFF.

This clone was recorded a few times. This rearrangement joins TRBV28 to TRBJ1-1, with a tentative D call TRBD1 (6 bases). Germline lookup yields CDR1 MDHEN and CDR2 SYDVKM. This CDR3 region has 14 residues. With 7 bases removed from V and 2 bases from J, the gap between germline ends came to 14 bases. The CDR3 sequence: CASTPTGSNTEAFF. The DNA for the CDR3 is TGTGCCAGCACCCCCACAGGGAGTAACACTGAAGCTTTCTTT.

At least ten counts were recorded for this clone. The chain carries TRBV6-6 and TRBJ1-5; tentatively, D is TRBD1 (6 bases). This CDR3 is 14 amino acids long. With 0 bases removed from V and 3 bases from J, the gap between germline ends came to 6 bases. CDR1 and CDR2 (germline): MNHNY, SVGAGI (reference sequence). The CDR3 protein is CASSYSGANQPQHF. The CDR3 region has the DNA TGTGCCAGCAGTTACTCGGGGGCCAATCAGCCCCAGCATTTT.

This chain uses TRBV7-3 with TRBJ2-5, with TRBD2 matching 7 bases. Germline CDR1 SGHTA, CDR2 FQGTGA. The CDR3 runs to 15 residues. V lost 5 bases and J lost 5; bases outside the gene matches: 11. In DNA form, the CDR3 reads TGTGCCAGCAGCCCTCTTCCCGGGGGGAGGGAGACCCAGTACTTC. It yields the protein CASSPLPGGRETQYF.

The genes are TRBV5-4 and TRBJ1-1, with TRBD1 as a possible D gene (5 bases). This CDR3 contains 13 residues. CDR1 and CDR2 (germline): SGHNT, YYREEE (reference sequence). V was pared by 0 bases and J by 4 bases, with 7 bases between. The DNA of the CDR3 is TGTGCCAGCAGCTTGGAGGGGTTCACTGAAGCTTTCTTT. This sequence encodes CASSLEGFTEAFF.

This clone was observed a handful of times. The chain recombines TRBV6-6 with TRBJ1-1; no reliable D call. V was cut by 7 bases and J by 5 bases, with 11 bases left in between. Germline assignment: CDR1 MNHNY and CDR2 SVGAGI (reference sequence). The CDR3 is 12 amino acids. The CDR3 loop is CASTGVGTEAFF. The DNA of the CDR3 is TGTGCCAGCACCGGGGTTGGTACTGAAGCTTTCTTT.

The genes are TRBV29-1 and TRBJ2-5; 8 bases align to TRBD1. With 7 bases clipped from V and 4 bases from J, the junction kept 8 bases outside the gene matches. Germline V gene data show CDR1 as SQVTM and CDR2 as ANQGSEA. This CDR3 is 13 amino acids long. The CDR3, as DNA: TGCAGCGCTACCGGGGACAGGAGAGAGACCCAGTACTTC. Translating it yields CSATGDRRETQYF.

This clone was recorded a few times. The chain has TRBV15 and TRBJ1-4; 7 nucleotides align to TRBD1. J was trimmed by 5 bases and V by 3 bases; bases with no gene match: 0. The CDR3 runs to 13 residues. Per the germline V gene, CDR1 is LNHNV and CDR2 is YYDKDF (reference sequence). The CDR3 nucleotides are TGTGCCACCAGCAGGGACAGGAATGAAAAACTGTTTTTT. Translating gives CATSRDRNEKLFF.

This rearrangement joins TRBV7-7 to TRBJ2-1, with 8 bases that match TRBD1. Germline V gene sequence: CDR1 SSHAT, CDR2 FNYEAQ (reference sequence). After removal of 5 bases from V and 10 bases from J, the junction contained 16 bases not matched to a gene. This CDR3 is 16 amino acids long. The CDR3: CASSPSPPAGGREQFF. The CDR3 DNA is TGTGCCAGCAGCCCCAGCCCCCCGGCAGGGGGCAGGGAGCAGTTCTTC.

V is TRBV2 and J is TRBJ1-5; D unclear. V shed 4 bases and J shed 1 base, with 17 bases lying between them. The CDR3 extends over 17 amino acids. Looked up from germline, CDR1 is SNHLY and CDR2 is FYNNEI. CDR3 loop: CASSAQALRMSNQPQHF. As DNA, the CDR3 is TGTGCCAGCAGTGCTCAGGCCCTCCGAATGAGCAATCAGCCCCAGCATTTT.

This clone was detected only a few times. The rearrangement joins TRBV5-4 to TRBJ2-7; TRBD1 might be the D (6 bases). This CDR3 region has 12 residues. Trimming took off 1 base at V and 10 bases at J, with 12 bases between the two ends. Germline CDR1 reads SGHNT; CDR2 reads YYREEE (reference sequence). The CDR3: CASSLTGNSQYF. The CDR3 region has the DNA TGTGCCAGCAGCTTGACAGGGAATAGCCAGTACTTC. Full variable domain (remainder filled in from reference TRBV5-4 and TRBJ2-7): ETGVTQSPTHLIKTRGQQVTLRCSSQSGHNTVSWYQQALGQGPQFIFQYYREEENGRGNFPPRFSGLQFPNYSSELNVNALELDDSALYLCASSLTGNSQYFGPGTRLTVT.

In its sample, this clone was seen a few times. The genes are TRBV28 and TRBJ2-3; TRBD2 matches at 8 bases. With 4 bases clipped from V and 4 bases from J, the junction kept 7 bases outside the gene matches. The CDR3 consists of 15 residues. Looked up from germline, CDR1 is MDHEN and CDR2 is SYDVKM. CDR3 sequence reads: CASSYLAGGADTQYF. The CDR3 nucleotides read TGTGCCAGCAGTTACTTGGCGGGGGGCGCAGATACGCAGTATTTT. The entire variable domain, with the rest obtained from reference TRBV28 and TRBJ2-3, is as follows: DVKVTQSSRYLVKRTGEKVFLECVQDMDHENMFWYRQDPGLGLRLIYFSYDVKMKEKGDIPEGYSVSREKKERFSLILESASTNQTSMYLCASSYLAGGADTQYFGPGTRLTVL.

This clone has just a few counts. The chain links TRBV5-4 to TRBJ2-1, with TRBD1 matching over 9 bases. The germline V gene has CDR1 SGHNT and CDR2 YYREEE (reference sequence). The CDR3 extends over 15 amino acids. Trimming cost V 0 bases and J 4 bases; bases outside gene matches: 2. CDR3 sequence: CASSLGQGVYNEQFF. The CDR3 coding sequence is TGTGCCAGCAGCTTGGGACAGGGGGTTTACAATGAGCAGTTCTTC.

CDR3 DNA: TGTGCCAGCAGTGAAAGACAGGGTGGTCAGCCCCAGCATTTT. Protein sequence: CASSERQGGQPQHF. The chain links TRBV2 to TRBJ1-5, with 7 bases fitting TRBD1. The trim removed 2 bases at V and 6 bases at J, leaving 4 bases unmatched. The CDR3 loop spans 14 amino acids. Per germline, CDR1 SNHLY and CDR2 FYNNEI.

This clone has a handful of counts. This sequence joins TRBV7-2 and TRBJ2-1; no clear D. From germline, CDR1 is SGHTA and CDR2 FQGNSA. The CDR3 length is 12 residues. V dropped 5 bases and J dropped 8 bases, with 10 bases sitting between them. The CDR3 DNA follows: TGTGCCAGCAGCCGCCCAGGCCATGAGCAGTTCTTC. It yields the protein CASSRPGHEQFF.